One and the same sample provided the 8 T cell receptor beta chains below, sequenced in a study of cytomegalovirus exposure and HLA in healthy donors. The study ran its PCR with 60 Vbeta and 13 Jbeta primers. Assay used: immunoSEQ multiplex PCR; TCRdb lists only in-frame clones, some missing. This table holds approximately 170,000 clones, more than 65% found once. The source material was PBMCs. These receptors were obtained from a man between 45 and 60 years old in good health and CMV-seropositive.

The rearrangement joins TRBV29-1 to TRBJ1-1, with D possibly matching TRBD1 (5 bases). The CDR3 has 18 amino acids. Per germline, CDR1 SQVTM and CDR2 ANQGSEA. V was clipped by 8 bases and J by 0 bases, with 28 bases between them. The CDR3 sequence: CSSRVSLGTRGLNTEAFF. CDR3 in DNA: TGCAGCTCCCGGGTAAGCCTGGGGACTAGGGGATTGAACACTGAAGCTTTCTTT.

The chain carries TRBV11-3 and TRBJ2-3; 8 bases map to TRBD2. V was pared by 4 bases and J by 4 bases, with 13 bases of the junction left unmatched. This CDR3 is 17 amino acids long. Per the germline V gene, CDR1 is SGHNT and CDR2 is YENEEA. Written as DNA, the CDR3 is TGTGCCAGCAGCTCCAATAAGGAGCGGCGGGAGGCAGATACGCAGTATTTT. It encodes CASSSNKERREADTQYF.

The V gene is TRBV28, the J gene TRBJ1-5; D ambiguous. Germline V CDR1 and CDR2: MDHEN, SYDVKM. V shed 7 bases and J shed 0 bases, with 4 bases lying between them. The CDR3 loop spans 12 amino acids. The CDR3 sequence is CASMSSNQPQHF. The CDR3 bases are TGTGCCAGCATGAGTAGCAATCAGCCCCAGCATTTT.

The chain joins TRBV5-8 to TRBJ2-7, with a tentative D call TRBD2 (5 bases). The V gene lost 6 bases and the J gene lost 0 bases, with 13 bases spanning the gap. The CDR3 runs 14 residues. Per the germline V gene, CDR1 is SGHTS and CDR2 is YDEGEE. CDR3 amino acids: CASNRGQSSYEQYF. The CDR3 DNA follows: TGTGCCAGCAACCGAGGGCAGAGCTCCTACGAGCAGTACTTC.

This clone occurred a few times. This chain connects TRBV9 to TRBJ2-7; a weak D match, TRBD1 (5 bases). Germline V gene data show CDR1 as SGDLS and CDR2 as YYNGEE. The V and J ends lost 0 bases and 2 bases respectively, with 12 bases between them. The CDR3 loop spans 15 amino acids. CDR3 sequence: CASSVDVRETYEQYF. CDR3 bases: TGTGCCAGCAGCGTAGACGTCAGGGAAACCTACGAGCAGTACTTC. Full variable domain (rest looked up from reference TRBV9 and TRBJ2-7): DSGVTQTPKHLITATGQRVTLRCSPRSGDLSVYWYQQSLDQGLQFLIQYYNGEERAKGNILERFSAQQFPDLHSELNLSSLELGDSALYFCASSVDVRETYEQYFGPGTRLTVT.

V gene TRBV6-5 combines with J gene TRBJ1-5; TRBD1 matches at 7 bases. J was trimmed by 6 bases and V by 4 bases; bases with no gene match: 6. The CDR3 contains 14 residues. Per germline, CDR1 MNHEY and CDR2 SVGAGI. CDR3 coding DNA: TGTGCCAGCAGTTTTACAGGGGTCGGTCAGCCCCAGCATTTT. As protein: CASSFTGVGQPQHF.

This chain links TRBV10-3 with TRBJ1-1, with 8 bases that match TRBD1. The CDR3 runs to 15 residues. Germline lookup yields CDR1 ENHRY and CDR2 SYGVKD. J was trimmed by 3 bases and V by 7 bases; bases with no gene match: 10. Here the CDR3 reads CAINRQGAGDTEAFF. Written as DNA, the CDR3 is TGTGCCATCAACAGGCAGGGGGCAGGGGACACTGAAGCTTTCTTT.

The rearrangement uses TRBV2 and TRBJ2-1, with D unclear. The CDR3 has 15 residues. Looked up from germline, CDR1 is SNHLY and CDR2 is FYNNEI. Trimming took 6 bases from V and 2 from J, leaving 14 bases between them. This CDR3 reads CASRMGRNAYNEQFF. CDR3 DNA: TGTGCCAGCAGGATGGGCAGGAACGCCTACAATGAGCAGTTCTTC.